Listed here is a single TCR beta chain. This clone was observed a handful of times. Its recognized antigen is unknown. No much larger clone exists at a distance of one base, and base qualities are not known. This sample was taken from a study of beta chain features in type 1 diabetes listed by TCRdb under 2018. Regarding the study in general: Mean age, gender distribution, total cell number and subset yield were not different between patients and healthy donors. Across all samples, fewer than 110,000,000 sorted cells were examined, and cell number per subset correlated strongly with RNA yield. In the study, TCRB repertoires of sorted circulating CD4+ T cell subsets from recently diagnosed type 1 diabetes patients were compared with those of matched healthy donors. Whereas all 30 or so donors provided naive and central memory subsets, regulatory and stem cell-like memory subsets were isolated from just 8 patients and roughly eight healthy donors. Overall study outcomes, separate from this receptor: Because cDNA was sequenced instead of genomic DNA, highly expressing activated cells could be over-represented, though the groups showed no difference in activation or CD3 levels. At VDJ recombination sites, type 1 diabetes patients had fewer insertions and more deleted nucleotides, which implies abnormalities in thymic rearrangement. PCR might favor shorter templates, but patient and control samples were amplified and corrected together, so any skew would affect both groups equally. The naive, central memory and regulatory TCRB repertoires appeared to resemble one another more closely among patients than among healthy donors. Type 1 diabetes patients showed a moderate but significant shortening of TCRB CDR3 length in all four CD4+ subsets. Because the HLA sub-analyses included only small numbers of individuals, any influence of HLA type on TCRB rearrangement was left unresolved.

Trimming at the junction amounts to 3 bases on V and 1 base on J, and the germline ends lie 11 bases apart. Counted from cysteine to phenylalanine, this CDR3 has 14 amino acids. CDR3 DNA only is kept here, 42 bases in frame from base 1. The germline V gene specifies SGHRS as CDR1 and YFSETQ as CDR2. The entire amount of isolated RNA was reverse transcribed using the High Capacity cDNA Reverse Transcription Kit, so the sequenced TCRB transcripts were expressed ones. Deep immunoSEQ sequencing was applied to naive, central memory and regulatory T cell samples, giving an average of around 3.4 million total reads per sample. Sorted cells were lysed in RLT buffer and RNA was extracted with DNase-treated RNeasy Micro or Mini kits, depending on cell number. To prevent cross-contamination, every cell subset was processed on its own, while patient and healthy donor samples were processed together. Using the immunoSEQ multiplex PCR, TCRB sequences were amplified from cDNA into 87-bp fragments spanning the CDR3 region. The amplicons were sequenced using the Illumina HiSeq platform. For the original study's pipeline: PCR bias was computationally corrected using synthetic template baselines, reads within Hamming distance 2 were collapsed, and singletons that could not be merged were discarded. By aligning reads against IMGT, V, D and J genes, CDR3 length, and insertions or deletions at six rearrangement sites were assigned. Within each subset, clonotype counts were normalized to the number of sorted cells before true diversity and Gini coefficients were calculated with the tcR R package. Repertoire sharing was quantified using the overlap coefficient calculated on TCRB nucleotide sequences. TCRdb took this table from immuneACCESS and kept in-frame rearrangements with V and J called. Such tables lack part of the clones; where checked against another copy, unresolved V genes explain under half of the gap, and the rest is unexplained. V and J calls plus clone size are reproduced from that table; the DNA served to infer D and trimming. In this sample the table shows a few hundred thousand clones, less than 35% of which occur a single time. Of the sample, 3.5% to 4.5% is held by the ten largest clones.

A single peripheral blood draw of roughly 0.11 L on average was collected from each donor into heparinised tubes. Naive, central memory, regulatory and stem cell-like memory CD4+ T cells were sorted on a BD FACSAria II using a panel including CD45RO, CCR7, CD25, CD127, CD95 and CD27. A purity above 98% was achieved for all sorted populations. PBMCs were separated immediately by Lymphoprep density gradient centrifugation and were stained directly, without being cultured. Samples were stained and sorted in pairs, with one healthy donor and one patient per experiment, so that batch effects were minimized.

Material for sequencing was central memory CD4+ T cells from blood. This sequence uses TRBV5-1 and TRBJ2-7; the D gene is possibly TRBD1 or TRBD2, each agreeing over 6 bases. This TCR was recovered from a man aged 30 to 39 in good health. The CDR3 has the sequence CASSWGAPSYEQYF. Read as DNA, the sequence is TGCGCCAGCAGCTGGGGGGCACCATCCTACGAGCAGTACTTC.